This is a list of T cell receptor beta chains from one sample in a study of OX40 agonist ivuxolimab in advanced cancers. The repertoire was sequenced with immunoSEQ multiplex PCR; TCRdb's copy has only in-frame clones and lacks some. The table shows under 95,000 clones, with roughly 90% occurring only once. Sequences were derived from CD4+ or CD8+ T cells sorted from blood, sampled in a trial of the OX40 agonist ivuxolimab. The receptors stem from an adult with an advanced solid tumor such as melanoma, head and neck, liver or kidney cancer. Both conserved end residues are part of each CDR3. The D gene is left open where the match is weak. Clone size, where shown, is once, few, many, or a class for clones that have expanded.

TGCGCCAGCAGCCCCTTTAGACAAACGGGACAGGTGACTGAAGCTTTCTTT CASSPFRQTGQVTEAFF TRBD1 TRBJ1-1 NA TRBV5-1
TGTGCCAGCAGCCCCGGGACTCGGAACACCGGGGAGCTGTTTTTT CASSPGTRNTGELFF NA TRBJ2-2 NA TRBV7-8
TGTGCCAGCAGTGGGCCCGGGACAGGGAAAGAGACCCAGTACTTC CASSGPGTGKETQYF TRBD1 TRBJ2-5 NA TRBV2
TGTGCCAGCAGCTCGTCCCGGGACAGGGGGAAAGGGTATGGCTACACCTTC CASSSSRDRGKGYGYTF TRBD1 TRBJ1-2 many TRBV7-9
TGTGCCAGCAGCTTACCAGGGGGTGAGCAGTTCTTC CASSLPGGEQFF TRBD1 TRBJ2-1 NA TRBV11-2
TGTGCCAGCAGCCCGTACCAGCGCGGCACCGGGGAGCTGTTTTTT CASSPYQRGTGELFF NA TRBJ2-2 NA TRBV9
TGTGCCAGCAGTTCACCGGGACAGGGTCACTACGAGCAGTACTTC CASSSPGQGHYEQYF TRBD1 TRBJ2-7 NA TRBV28
TGTGCCAGCAGCCGACAGGGTGGCTACACCTTC CASSRQGGYTF TRBD1 TRBJ1-2 NA TRBV28
TGCGCCAGCAGGACAGGGGGTTTTGCTGAAGCTTTCTTT CASRTGGFAEAFF TRBD1 TRBJ1-1 NA TRBV10-2
TGTGCCAGCAGCCAGACAGGACTCTCCTACAATGAGCAGTTCTTC CASSQTGLSYNEQFF NA TRBJ2-1 NA TRBV9
TGTGCCAGCAGGCCACGAGGGGGCGGCTATGGCTACACCTTC CASRPRGGGYGYTF TRBD1 TRBJ1-2 NA TRBV6-1
TGCGCCAGCAGCTTTAGCGGGAAGAACACAGATACGCAGTATTTT CASSFSGKNTDTQYF TRBD2 TRBJ2-3 few TRBV5-1
TGTGCCAGTATTCGAGAGGGGAGCAATCAGCCCCAGCATTTT CASIREGSNQPQHF NA TRBJ1-5 NA TRBV19
TGTGCCTGTTATGGGGAGGGGGATCGAGAGACCCAGTACTTC CACYGEGDRETQYF NA TRBJ2-5 NA TRBV30
TGTGCCAGCAGTACAACCGCATCTTCGGGGACCCAGTACTTC CASSTTASSGTQYF NA TRBJ2-5 NA TRBV28
TGCGCCAGCAGCCTGGGGATTCCGGGGGAGACCCAGTACTTC CASSLGIPGETQYF NA TRBJ2-5 NA TRBV5-1
TGTGCCAGCAGCCAAGATACGAAGGCTAGCGGAGCCTACGAGCAGTACTTC CASSQDTKASGAYEQYF TRBD2 TRBJ2-7 NA TRBV4-2
TGTGCCAGTAGTTTAAGGGGCAATCAGCCCCAGCATTTT CASSLRGNQPQHF NA TRBJ1-5 NA TRBV19
TGTGCCAGCAGCCCTAAAGAGCGGGGAAATTACAATGAGCAGTTCTTC CASSPKERGNYNEQFF TRBD2 TRBJ2-1 NA TRBV13